This entry lists 14 T cell receptor beta chains sequenced from one sample in a study of post-analysis software for immune sequencing data (dated by TCRdb to the mid-2010s). What the study reported, not specific to this receptor: A few TRBV segments, including TRBV5-6, TRBV5-1 and TRBV20-1, were significantly more frequent in patients than controls.

Their recognized antigens are unknown. Receptor libraries were prepared by PCR. The instrument was an Illumina HiSeq 2500. To reduce PCR and sequencing biases, unique molecular identifiers were incorporated into the TCR beta cDNA libraries. TCRdb cleaned the public reads at Q25 with fastp, built clones with MiXCR and kept in-frame beta chains. Entries that share a CDR3 protein sequence are merged under the most common genes and DNA. The table for this sample lists 550,000 to 700,000 distinct CDR3 sequences; roughly 45% of them were counted only once. Over 1.5% of the sample comes from the top ten. The sample taken for sequencing was blood. These receptors came from a girl between 10 and 17 years old with multiple sclerosis.

This clonotype was seen only a few times. This chain uses TRBV12-3 or TRBV12-4 with TRBJ2-3; tentatively, D is TRBD2 (6 bases). The CDR3 runs 16 residues. The V gene lost 3 bases and the J gene lost 6 bases, with 19 bases spanning the gap. CDR3 amino acids: CASSLGLPIIRDTQYF. In nucleotides, the CDR3 is TGTGCCAGCAGTTTGGGACTCCCAATAATTAGGGATACGCAGTATTTT.

CDR3 amino acids: CASSPGVLPQGEAFF. The DNA for the CDR3 is TGTGCCAGCAGCCCTGGGGTTTTGCCCCAGGGTGAAGCTTTCTTT. The chain joins TRBV3-1 to TRBJ1-1; D may be TRBD1 (5 bases). The V gene's germline CDR1 is LGHDT and CDR2 YNNKEL (reference sequence). CDR3 length: 15 amino acids. V was trimmed by 4 bases and J by 7 bases, leaving 19 bases between them.

The chain joins TRBV6-2 or TRBV6-3 to TRBJ2-4; 7 bases agree with TRBD1. The J call may be in error: the DNA end matches TRBJ2-7 better. Germline V lookup: CDR1 MNHEY, CDR2 SVGEGT. The CDR3 covers 16 residues. This CDR3 reads CASAQLTGSRHHEQYF. The CDR3 DNA reads as TGTGCCAGCGCCCAACTGACAGGGTCTAGGCACCACGAGCAGTACTTC.

As for this clonotype: Relative to the germline gene, one junction end is altered; a read error may explain this. This chain connects TRBV12-3 or TRBV12-4 to TRBJ2-3; no firm D call. The CDR3 contains 14 residues. The CDR3 DNA reads as TGTGCCAGCAGCCCGCTAGTGATAACAGATACGCAATATTTC. Translated: CASSPLVITDTQYF.

The rearrangement joins TRBV14 to TRBJ1-4; the D gene is possibly TRBD1 (6 bases). The V and J ends lost 4 bases and 8 bases respectively, with 11 bases between them. CDR1 SGHDN and CDR2 FVKESK come from the germline V gene. CDR3 length: 13 amino acids. The DNA of the CDR3 is TGTGCCAGCAGCCCCCGAAGGGGGGAAAAACTGTTTTTT. Translation gives CASSPRRGEKLFF.

The chain combines TRBV6-6 with TRBJ2-4, with 10 bases lining up with TRBD1. V was pared by 7 bases and J by 0 bases, with 3 bases of the junction left unmatched. The CDR3 is 15 residues long. Germline V gene sequence: CDR1 MNHNY, CDR2 SVGAGI (reference sequence). CDR3 sequence reads: CASNRDRGAKNIQYF. CDR3 DNA: TGTGCCAGCAATCGGGACAGGGGAGCCAAAAACATTCAGTACTTC.

The chain carries TRBV29-1 and TRBJ1-1; maybe TRBD1 (6 bases). The germline V gene encodes CDR1 SQVTM and CDR2 ANQGSEA. The CDR3 contains 11 residues. Trimming took off 4 bases at V and 11 bases at J, with 14 bases between the two ends. CDR3 region: CSVGEQGEAFF. CDR3 nucleotide sequence: TGCAGCGTTGGTGAACAGGGCGAGGCTTTCTTT.

The chain carries TRBV10-3 and TRBJ1-2; 7 nucleotides match TRBD1. CDR1 and CDR2 (germline): ENHRY, SYGVKD. CDR3 length equals 14 residues. Germline trimming cut 0 bases from V and 4 bases from J; bases unmatched to any gene: 2. CDR3 in amino acids: CAISESTGSYGYTF. The CDR3 region has the DNA TGTGCCATCAGTGAGTCGACAGGGAGCTATGGCTACACCTTC.

This chain uses TRBV2 with TRBJ2-1; 10 bases are a match to TRBD2. The CDR3 sequence is 13 residues long. V was pared by 8 bases and J by 6 bases, with 4 bases of the junction left unmatched. Germline lookup yields CDR1 SNHLY and CDR2 FYNNEI. CDR3 in amino acids: CASQREGVNEQFF. The CDR3 DNA reads as TGTGCCAGCCAGCGGGAGGGAGTCAATGAGCAGTTCTTC.

The CDR3 spells CSARSSFVRLLDTQYF. The DNA for the CDR3 is TGCAGTGCTAGATCTTCGTTTGTCAGGCTCTTGGATACGCAGTATTTT. This sequence joins TRBV20-1 and TRBJ2-3; D is ambiguous. CDR3 length: 16 amino acids. Germline V gene sequence: CDR1 DFQATT, CDR2 SNEGSKA (reference sequence). V lost 2 bases to trimming and J lost 6 bases, with 21 bases between them.

This rearrangement joins TRBV10-3 to TRBJ2-3, with TRBD2 identical over 10 bases. Losses at the gene ends were 5 bases for V and 2 bases for J; bases not matched to a gene: 7. The germline V gene encodes CDR1 ENHRY and CDR2 SYGVKD. This CDR3 comprises 16 residues. CDR3 sequence reads: CAISPRTSGFTDTQYF. CDR3 sequence (DNA): TGTGCCATCAGTCCAAGGACTAGCGGCTTCACAGATACGCAGTATTTT.

The CDR3 here is CASRGQGGAYNEQFF. In DNA form, the CDR3 reads TGTGCCAGCAGGGGACAGGGCGGTGCCTACAATGAGCAGTTCTTC. The chain recombines TRBV7-2 with TRBJ2-1; TRBD1 matches at 9 bases. Germline trimming cut 6 bases from V and 2 bases from J; bases unmatched to any gene: 5. Per the germline V gene, CDR1 is SGHTA and CDR2 is FQGNSA. This CDR3 has 15 residues.

This clonotype was counted a few times. The V call is TRBV4-2, the J call TRBJ2-1; 8 bases fit TRBD2. This CDR3 contains 21 residues. J gave up 0 bases and V 0 bases, and 16 bases lay outside the gene matches. Germline CDR1 reads LGHNA; CDR2 reads YNFKEQ. CDR3 in DNA: TGTGCCAGCAGCCAAGATGAAGAGGGACTAGGGTACTTCAGCTCCTACAATGAGCAGTTCTTC. Protein: CASSQDEEGLGYFSSYNEQFF.

V and J are TRBV3-1 and TRBJ2-3, with 11 nucleotides matching TRBD2. The length of the CDR3 is 16 residues. The J segment lost 3 bases and the V segment lost 3 bases, leaving 5 bases of the junction unmatched. Germline CDR1 and CDR2: LGHDT and YNNKEL (reference sequence). CDR3 region: CASSQARLAGTDTQYF. The DNA of the CDR3 is TGTGCCAGCAGCCAGGCCAGACTAGCGGGAACAGATACGCAGTATTTT.